A single sample is the source of the 23 T cell receptor beta chains below, sequenced in a study of cytomegalovirus exposure and HLA in healthy donors. 60 Vbeta and 13 Jbeta primers were used in PCR. The repertoire was sequenced with immunoSEQ multiplex PCR; TCRdb's copy has only in-frame clones and lacks some. The data contain about 200,000 clones, more than 60% of them singletons. The specimen sequenced was PBMCs. The receptors come from a man in his forties in good health and CMV-seronegative.

This chain links TRBV30 with TRBJ1-4; 7 bases are a match to TRBD1. Germline V gene data show CDR1 as GTSNPN and CDR2 as SVGIG (reference sequence). The CDR3 covers 15 residues. Trimming took 1 base from V and 6 from J; bases not matched to a gene: 8. The CDR3 sequence is CAWSEGSGGYEKLFF. CDR3 DNA: TGTGCCTGGAGTGAAGGATCAGGGGGTTATGAAAAACTGTTTTTT.

The CDR3 region is CASSPGGSQETQYF. DNA of the CDR3: TGTGCCAGCTCGCCGGGCGGGAGTCAAGAGACCCAGTACTTC. This chain joins TRBV5-4 and TRBJ2-5, with 7 bases that match TRBD2. Trimming removed 7 bases from V and 2 bases from J; junction bases left unmatched: 8. This CDR3 spans 14 amino acids. CDR1 is SGHNT and CDR2 is YYREEE in the germline V gene (reference sequence).

This clone was seen a single time. This chain links TRBV19 with TRBJ2-1, with 11 bases that match TRBD2. Germline CDR1 and CDR2: LNHDA and SQIVND (reference sequence). The CDR3 extends over 15 amino acids. The trim removed 5 bases at V and 6 bases at J, leaving 6 bases unmatched. CDR3 in DNA: TGTGCCAGTAGTTTTACTAGCGGGAGTGGCAATGAGCAGTTCTTC. Translation gives CASSFTSGSGNEQFF.

This clone was found once. The rearrangement joins TRBV30 to TRBJ2-5; D is possibly TRBD2 (5 bases). Trimming pared 0 bases from V and 7 bases from J, leaving 15 bases between. The CDR3 runs to 14 residues. The germline gives CDR1 GTSNPN, CDR2 SVGIG (reference sequence). The CDR3 loop reads CAWSVRASLGTQYF. CDR3 DNA: TGTGCCTGGAGTGTAAGGGCTAGCTTGGGGACCCAGTACTTC.

V gene TRBV29-1 combines with J gene TRBJ1-5; D unresolved. This CDR3 has 14 amino acids. Trimming removed 6 bases at V and 0 bases at J, with 12 bases between. Germline CDR1 reads SQVTM; CDR2 reads ANQGSEA. CDR3 region: CSVLEAASNQPQHF. In DNA, the CDR3 is TGCAGCGTGCTGGAGGCAGCTAGCAATCAGCCCCAGCATTTT.

V and J are TRBV5-1 and TRBJ2-7; D gene unclear. Trimming stripped 1 base from V and 4 bases from J, with 9 bases between. The CDR3 sequence is 13 residues long. CDR1 and CDR2 from the germline V gene are SGHRS and YFSETQ. The CDR3 is CASSLLTEYEQYF. Written as DNA, the CDR3 is TGCGCCAGCAGCTTGTTAACAGAGTACGAGCAGTACTTC.

The chain is built from TRBV29-1 and TRBJ1-1, with D unresolved. V was cut by 7 bases and J by 1 base, with 10 bases left in between. CDR3 length: 12 amino acids. CDR1 is SQVTM and CDR2 is ANQGSEA in the germline V gene. The CDR3 nucleotides are TGCAGCGGATCAATGAGGAACACTGAAGCTTTCTTT. Encoded protein: CSGSMRNTEAFF.

J is TRBJ2-1 and V is TRBV9; maybe TRBD2 (6 bases). Germline values: CDR1 SGDLS, CDR2 YYNGEE. There are 13 residues in the CDR3. V dropped 0 bases and J dropped 8 bases, with 9 bases sitting between them. DNA for the CDR3: TGTGCCAGCAGCGTAGAGGGAGGTGATGAGCAGTTCTTC. Amino acid sequence: CASSVEGGDEQFF.

The V and J genes are TRBV14 and TRBJ2-1; D gene ambiguous. The V end lost 4 bases, the J end lost 6 bases, and 4 bases lay between the germline ends. The V gene's germline CDR1 is SGHDN and CDR2 FVKESK. This CDR3 is 11 amino acids long. CDR3 region: CASSLLNEQFF. The CDR3, as DNA: TGTGCCAGCAGCCTCCTCAATGAGCAGTTCTTC.

The chain links TRBV2 to TRBJ1-5, with 7 bases lining up with TRBD1. Germline lookup yields CDR1 SNHLY and CDR2 FYNNEI. Trimming removed 6 bases from V and 9 bases from J; junction bases left unmatched: 17. This CDR3 contains 16 residues. The CDR3, as DNA: TGTGCCAGCAGCCGGGACAGAGTTTCGCAATCGTGGCCCCAGCATTTT. As protein: CASSRDRVSQSWPQHF.

The rearrangement joins TRBV7-9 to TRBJ1-2; the D is unclear. The CDR3 has 15 amino acids. Trimming took off 1 base at V and 0 bases at J, with 9 bases between the two ends. CDR1 is SEHNR and CDR2 is FQNEAQ in the germline V gene (reference sequence). This CDR3 reads CASSLDVRANYGYTF. In nucleotides, the CDR3 is TGTGCCAGCAGCTTAGATGTCCGGGCTAACTATGGCTACACCTTC.

The gene calls are TRBV6-5 and TRBJ2-7, with 7 bases fitting TRBD2. CDR1 MNHEY and CDR2 SVGAGI come from the germline V gene. The CDR3 extends over 14 amino acids. The J segment lost 1 base and the V segment lost 3 bases, leaving 3 bases of the junction unmatched. The chain's CDR3 is CASSYKAGSYEQYF. Written as DNA, the CDR3 is TGTGCCAGCAGTTATAAAGCGGGATCCTACGAGCAGTACTTC.

The chain joins TRBV9 to TRBJ2-5; D might be TRBD2 (5 bases). The germline V gene encodes CDR1 SGDLS and CDR2 YYNGEE. The V end lost 4 bases, the J end lost 1 base, and 14 bases lay between the germline ends. This CDR3 comprises 15 residues. CDR3 residues: CASSPRGLTQETQYF. CDR3 in DNA: TGTGCCAGCAGCCCCCGAGGACTTACCCAAGAGACCCAGTACTTC.

CDR3 in amino acids: CANSTRGANTGELFF. The CDR3 coding sequence is TGTGCCAACTCCACCAGGGGAGCGAACACCGGGGAGCTGTTTTTT. The chain recombines TRBV18 with TRBJ2-2; perhaps TRBD1 as D (6 bases). Germline V lookup: CDR1 KGHSH, CDR2 LQKENI. The CDR3 extends over 15 amino acids. V was clipped by 10 bases and J by 0 bases, with 15 bases between them. Full variable domain (missing parts from reference TRBV18 and TRBJ2-2): NAGVMQNPRHLVRRRGQEARLRCSPMKGHSHVYWYRQLPEEGLKFMVYLQKENIIDESGMPKERFSAEFPKEGPSILRIQQVVRGDSAAYFCANSTRGANTGELFFGEGSRLTVL.

This clone has just one count. This chain joins TRBV29-1 and TRBJ1-1; D might be TRBD1 (6 bases). Trimming took off 4 bases at V and 7 bases at J, with 13 bases between the two ends. CDR1 and CDR2 from the germline V gene are SQVTM and ANQGSEA. The CDR3 totals 12 residues. The CDR3 DNA follows: TGCAGCGTTGGGGCAGGGGCGGGTGAAGCTTTCTTT. It specifies CSVGAGAGEAFF.

The V and J genes are TRBV18 and TRBJ1-6; 9 nucleotides agree with TRBD1. The germline gives CDR1 KGHSH, CDR2 LQKENI. The CDR3 extends over 15 amino acids. The V gene end was trimmed by 6 bases and the J gene end by 8 bases; junction bases not matched to a gene: 8. The CDR3 region has the DNA TGTGCCAGCTCTCCGGACAGGGGAAGGCATTCACCCCTCCACTTT. Amino acid sequence: CASSPDRGRHSPLHF. Supplemented by reference TRBV18 and TRBJ1-6, the full variable domain reads NAGVMQNPRHLVRRRGQEARLRCSPMKGHSHVYWYRQLPEEGLKFMVYLQKENIIDESGMPKERFSAEFPKEGPSILRIQQVVRGDSAAYFCASSPDRGRHSPLHFGNGTRLTVT.

In this sample, this clone turned up a few times. The chain links TRBV7-2 to TRBJ2-3; the match to TRBD2 covers 15 bases. The CDR3 contains 18 residues. With V trimmed by 4 bases and J by 0 bases, 5 bases remained unmatched. In germline, CDR1 is SGHTA, CDR2 FQGNSA. CDR3 in amino acids: CASSSGLAGGTSTDTQYF. CDR3 DNA: TGTGCCAGCAGCTCAGGACTAGCGGGGGGGACTAGCACAGATACGCAGTATTTT.

The chain joins TRBV6-1 to TRBJ2-5; 11 positions agree with TRBD2. V gave up 5 bases and J gave up 4 bases; unmatched junction bases: 3. The CDR3 runs 14 residues. Germline loops: CDR1 MNHNS, CDR2 SASEGT. For the CDR3, the DNA is TGTGCCAGCAGTCCGGGACTAGCGGTAGAGACCCAGTACTTC. Translating gives CASSPGLAVETQYF.

The chain is built from TRBV9 and TRBJ2-1; possible D gene TRBD2, 6 bases. Germline V CDR1 and CDR2: SGDLS, YYNGEE. The V end lost 4 bases, the J end lost 4 bases, and 12 bases lay between the germline ends. The CDR3 loop spans 14 amino acids. CDR3 sequence: CASSPRTTYNEQFF. CDR3 coding DNA: TGTGCCAGCAGCCCTCGGACTACTTACAATGAGCAGTTCTTC. Filled out from reference TRBV9 and TRBJ2-1, the complete variable domain reads DSGVTQTPKHLITATGQRVTLRCSPRSGDLSVYWYQQSLDQGLQFLIQYYNGEERAKGNILERFSAQQFPDLHSELNLSSLELGDSALYFCASSPRTTYNEQFFGPGTRLTVL.

Here the CDR3 reads CASSPWGEETQYF. For the CDR3, the DNA is TGTGCCAGCAGTCCGTGGGGGGAGGAGACCCAGTACTTC. The V and J genes are TRBV6-6 and TRBJ2-5; a possible D gene is TRBD2 (6 bases). The CDR3 is 13 residues long. The germline gives CDR1 MNHNY, CDR2 SVGAGI (reference sequence). V lost 5 bases, J lost 5 bases, and 12 bases lay in between.

V usage is TRBV7-2 and J usage is TRBJ1-5; 9 bases map to TRBD1. Germline values: CDR1 SGHTA, CDR2 FQGNSA. V trimming: 4 bases; J trimming: 9 bases; junction bases outside the gene matches: 7. CDR3 length: 14 amino acids. CDR3 region: CASSSPDRGGPQHF. The CDR3 coding sequence is TGTGCCAGCAGCTCTCCAGACAGGGGGGGGCCCCAGCATTTT.

The gene calls are TRBV7-9 and TRBJ2-1; a possible D gene is TRBD1 (6 bases). The CDR3 consists of 14 residues. V shed 5 bases and J shed 4 bases, with 12 bases lying between them. CDR1 is SEHNR and CDR2 is FQNEAQ in the germline V gene (reference sequence). CDR3 coding DNA: TGTGCCAGCAGCCCCCCCGGACAGTACAATGAGCAGTTCTTC. It yields the protein CASSPPGQYNEQFF. The whole variable domain, filled in from reference TRBV7-9 and TRBJ2-1, reads DTGVSQNPRHKITKRGQNVTFRCDPISEHNRLYWYRQTLGQGPEFLTYFQNEAQLEKSRLLSDRFSAERPKGSFSTLEIQRTEQGDSAMYLCASSPPGQYNEQFFGPGTRLTVL.

The CDR3 DNA follows: TGTGCCTGGAGTGCGGGACTAGCGGGAGGCGAAGAGACCCAGTACTTC. This codes for CAWSAGLAGGEETQYF. V gene TRBV30 combines with J gene TRBJ2-5; 15 bases are shared with TRBD2. CDR3 length equals 16 residues. Looked up from germline, CDR1 is GTSNPN and CDR2 is SVGIG (reference sequence). V was clipped by 1 base and J by 3 bases; unmatched bases: 3.